Below are 24 T cell receptor beta chains sequenced from a single sample in a study of cytomegalovirus exposure and HLA in healthy donors. Repertoires were generated with immunoSEQ multiplex PCR, while TCRdb's copy carries only in-frame clones and drops some. The sample records 110,000 to 150,000 clones, roughly 86% being singletons. The sequencing input was PBMCs. These receptors all stem from a woman in her twenties or thirties in good health and CMV-seronegative.

This sequence joins TRBV29-1 and TRBJ1-6; a weak D match, TRBD1 (6 bases). CDR3 size: 16 residues. V was trimmed by 6 bases and J by 3 bases, leaving 18 bases between them. CDR1 is SQVTM and CDR2 is ANQGSEA in the germline V gene. The CDR3 sequence is CSVRLAGADYNSPLHF. CDR3 nucleotide sequence: TGCAGCGTCCGGCTAGCAGGGGCCGACTATAATTCACCCCTCCACTTT.

This clone came up a few times. This sequence joins TRBV6-5 and TRBJ1-2, with TRBD1 identical over 7 bases. After removal of 2 bases from V and 4 bases from J, the junction contained 10 bases not matched to a gene. CDR3 length equals 16 residues. In germline, CDR1 is MNHEY, CDR2 SVGAGI. CDR3 sequence reads: CASSYVPSGTAYGYTF. CDR3 DNA: TGTGCCAGCAGTTACGTACCTTCTGGGACAGCCTATGGCTACACCTTC.

This clone came up once. The CDR3 sequence: CATGTGGWEEKLFF. The CDR3 nucleotides read TGTGCCACGGGGACAGGGGGCTGGGAGGAAAAACTGTTTTTT. The chain recombines TRBV19 with TRBJ1-4; 12 bases are a match to TRBD1. This CDR3 has 14 amino acids. V dropped 10 bases and J dropped 8; count of bases not matched to a gene: 8. The germline V gene encodes CDR1 LNHDA and CDR2 SQIVND (reference sequence).

The genes are TRBV19 and TRBJ2-1, with D perhaps matching TRBD1 (6 bases). Trimming took 3 bases from V and 6 from J, leaving 12 bases between them. Germline V gives CDR1 LNHDA, CDR2 SQIVND (reference sequence). The CDR3 loop spans 14 amino acids. Here the CDR3 DNA reads TGTGCCAGTAGTATTCGACAGGAAATCAATGAGCAGTTCTTC. Its protein product is CASSIRQEINEQFF.

The rearrangement links TRBV5-4 to TRBJ2-1; 13 nucleotides line up with TRBD2. The CDR3 has 16 amino acids. CDR1 is SGHNT and CDR2 is YYREEE in the germline V gene (reference sequence). Germline trimming cut 2 bases from V and 12 bases from J; bases unmatched to any gene: 11. DNA of the CDR3: TGTGCCAGCAGCTTACTAGCGGGGGGGCCCACCCAATGGCAGTTCTTC. It yields the protein CASSLLAGGPTQWQFF.

The chain couples TRBV11-1 to TRBJ1-1; D perhaps matches TRBD1 (5 bases). The CDR3 contains 12 residues. In germline, CDR1 is SGHAT, CDR2 FQDESV (reference sequence). With 3 bases removed from V and 5 bases from J, the gap between germline ends came to 7 bases. This chain's CDR3 is CASSFAGTEAFF. The CDR3 nucleotides read TGTGCCAGCAGCTTCGCAGGGACTGAAGCTTTCTTT.

The J gene is TRBJ1-2, the V gene TRBV19; no firm D call. Germline assignment: CDR1 LNHDA and CDR2 SQIVND (reference sequence). The CDR3 loop spans 12 amino acids. Trimming removed 5 bases from V and 0 bases from J, with 4 bases in between. CDR3: CASSQTNYGYTF. Here the CDR3 DNA reads TGTGCCAGTAGTCAGACTAACTATGGCTACACCTTC.

A few counts support this clone. This chain connects TRBV6-5 to TRBJ1-2; weak D call: TRBD1 (5 bases). V dropped 10 bases and J dropped 4 bases, with 19 bases sitting between them. The CDR3 runs 14 residues. Germline V gene lookup returns CDR1 MNHEY and CDR2 SVGAGI. CDR3 in DNA: TGTGCCACGCGTGAGGTGGGGCTGGGCTATGGCTACACCTTC. This translates into CATREVGLGYGYTF.

The V and J genes are TRBV5-1 and TRBJ1-4, with D possibly TRBD1 on 5 matching bases. The CDR3 consists of 14 residues. Germline V gene sequence: CDR1 SGHRS, CDR2 YFSETQ. V was clipped by 7 bases and J by 8 bases, with 18 bases between them. The CDR3 DNA follows: TGCGCCAGCTCTACTTCGGGGGTCCCGGAAAAACTGTTTTTT. Translation gives CASSTSGVPEKLFF.

This clone was observed a few times. The chain links TRBV5-4 to TRBJ1-2; 10 bases line up with TRBD1. CDR1 is SGHNT, CDR2 YYREEE, per germline (reference sequence). The V segment lost 4 bases and the J segment 4 bases; nucleotides outside the gene matches: 7. The CDR3 length is 15 residues. The DNA for the CDR3 is TGTGCCAGCAGCGGACGGACAGGGGGTCTCTATGGCTACACCTTC. It codes for CASSGRTGGLYGYTF.

The J gene is TRBJ2-1, the V gene TRBV15; tentatively, D is TRBD2 (6 bases). Germline V lookup: CDR1 LNHNV, CDR2 YYDKDF (reference sequence). The CDR3 is 21 amino acids. V was trimmed by 0 bases and J by 2 bases, leaving 26 bases between them. The CDR3 protein is CATSRESPRTTARNTYNEQFF. In nucleotides, the CDR3 is TGTGCCACCAGCAGAGAAAGTCCTCGGACTACCGCGCGGAACACCTACAATGAGCAGTTCTTC.

The V and J genes are TRBV2 and TRBJ1-2; TRBD1 is a possible D gene (6 bases). Looked up from germline, CDR1 is SNHLY and CDR2 is FYNNEI. The CDR3 covers 13 residues. Between the trimmed V and J ends, which lost 6 bases and 3 bases, there was a span of 11 bases. CDR3 nucleotides: TGTGCCAGCAGCTGGACAGACTACTATGGCTACACCTTC. This gives the protein CASSWTDYYGYTF.

The chain couples TRBV29-1 to TRBJ2-4; 11 nucleotides line up with TRBD2. Unmatched junction bases numbered 8, after V lost 4 bases and J lost 0 bases. Per the germline V gene, CDR1 is SQVTM and CDR2 is ANQGSEA. The CDR3 runs to 17 residues. This CDR3 reads CSVVAGGGQLAKNIQYF. The DNA for the CDR3 is TGCAGCGTTGTAGCGGGGGGGGGACAACTAGCCAAAAACATTCAGTACTTC.

CDR3 in amino acids: CASSYSFQGSNEKLFF. The CDR3 DNA sequence: TGTGCCAGCAGTTACTCGTTCCAGGGAAGTAATGAAAAACTGTTTTTT. The chain combines TRBV6-5 with TRBJ1-4; a weak D match, TRBD1 (5 bases). From germline, CDR1 is MNHEY and CDR2 SVGAGI. There are 16 residues in the CDR3. V lost 0 bases, J lost 4 bases, and 12 bases lay in between.

The V call is TRBV27, the J call TRBJ1-5, with TRBD1 matching over 7 bases. V was clipped by 7 bases and J by 6 bases; unmatched bases: 9. Per the germline V gene, CDR1 is MNHEY and CDR2 is SMNVEV (reference sequence). This CDR3 region has 14 residues. The CDR3 DNA reads TGTGCCAGCAACCCGGGGCAGGGGGGTCAGCCCCAGCATTTT. The encoded protein is CASNPGQGGQPQHF.

This rearrangement joins TRBV2 to TRBJ2-3, with 10 bases identical to TRBD2. After removal of 4 bases from V and 2 bases from J, the junction contained 3 bases not matched to a gene. This CDR3 has 15 residues. Germline CDR1 and CDR2: SNHLY and FYNNEI. The CDR3 nucleotides are TGTGCCAGCAGTGTACTAGCGGGGTACACAGATACGCAGTATTTT. Translation: CASSVLAGYTDTQYF. Using reference TRBV2 and TRBJ2-3 for the parts outside the CDR3, the full variable domain is EPEVTQTPSHQVTQMGQEVILRCVPISNHLYFYWYRQILGQKVEFLVSFYNNEISEKSEIFDDQFSVERPDGSNFTLKIRSTKLEDSAMYFCASSVLAGYTDTQYFGPGTRLTVL.

The chain links TRBV9 to TRBJ1-1; maybe TRBD1 (5 bases). The CDR3 has 15 residues. The germline V gene encodes CDR1 SGDLS and CDR2 YYNGEE. Between the trimmed V and J ends, which lost 4 bases and 0 bases, there was a span of 13 bases. As DNA, the CDR3 is TGTGCCAGCAGCCCAACGACAGCGATGAACACTGAAGCTTTCTTT. It is translated as CASSPTTAMNTEAFF.

V and J are TRBV7-9 and TRBJ2-3; 14 bases fit TRBD2. The CDR3 has 16 residues. Per the germline V gene, CDR1 is SEHNR and CDR2 is FQNEAQ (reference sequence). With V trimmed by 5 bases and J by 0 bases, 1 base remained unmatched. CDR3 coding DNA: TGTGCCAGCAGCAGGACTAGCGGGGGGAGCACAGATACGCAGTATTTT. This codes for CASSRTSGGSTDTQYF.

The rearrangement joins TRBV6-6 to TRBJ2-2; no clear D gene. This CDR3 has 12 amino acids. The germline V gene has CDR1 MNHNY and CDR2 SVGAGI (reference sequence). V lost 7 bases and J 2 bases, leaving 5 bases between the germline ends. CDR3 protein: CASTRNTGELFF. The CDR3 DNA reads as TGTGCCAGCACCAGAAACACCGGGGAGCTGTTTTTT.

V usage is TRBV11-2 and J usage is TRBJ2-3; D is undetermined. Trimming pared 5 bases from V and 5 bases from J, leaving 5 bases between. Per germline, CDR1 SGHAT and CDR2 FQNNGV. The CDR3 contains 11 residues. The chain's CDR3 is CASSPIDTQYF. CDR3 nucleotides: TGTGCCAGCAGCCCAATAGATACGCAGTATTTT.

The chain employs TRBV9 and TRBJ2-1; no reliable D call. The CDR3 covers 15 residues. Germline assignment: CDR1 SGDLS and CDR2 YYNGEE. V lost 0 bases and J lost 0, with 7 bases in between. The CDR3 sequence is CASSVGPFSYNEQFF. The CDR3, as DNA: TGTGCCAGCAGCGTAGGGCCATTCTCCTACAATGAGCAGTTCTTC.

The count of this clone is one. The chain is built from TRBV4-3 and TRBJ2-7; the match to TRBD1 covers 9 bases. CDR3 length equals 17 residues. Germline CDR1 reads LGHNA; CDR2 reads YSLEER. The junction had 10 bases not matched to a gene; V was cut back by 1 base and J by 3 bases. The chain's CDR3 is CASSQVGLGQGFYEQYF. The CDR3 bases are TGCGCCAGCAGCCAAGTAGGGTTGGGACAGGGCTTCTACGAGCAGTACTTC.

The chain recombines TRBV5-1 with TRBJ2-7, with 7 bases matching TRBD1. Germline assignment: CDR1 SGHRS and CDR2 YFSETQ. Trimming cost V 3 bases and J 2 bases; bases outside gene matches: 2. The CDR3 extends over 13 amino acids. The CDR3 DNA sequence: TGCGCCAGCAGCTCCACAGGGGCCTACGAGCAGTACTTC. This encodes CASSSTGAYEQYF.

The V gene is TRBV11-2, the J gene TRBJ2-7, with D perhaps TRBD2 (6 bases). This CDR3 has 16 residues. V was cut by 1 base and J by 2 bases, with 15 bases left in between. Germline CDR1 is SGHAT and CDR2 is FQNNGV. The CDR3 loop reads CASSLVLRTGAYEQYF. The CDR3 nucleotides read TGTGCCAGCAGCTTAGTTTTAAGGACGGGAGCCTACGAGCAGTACTTC.